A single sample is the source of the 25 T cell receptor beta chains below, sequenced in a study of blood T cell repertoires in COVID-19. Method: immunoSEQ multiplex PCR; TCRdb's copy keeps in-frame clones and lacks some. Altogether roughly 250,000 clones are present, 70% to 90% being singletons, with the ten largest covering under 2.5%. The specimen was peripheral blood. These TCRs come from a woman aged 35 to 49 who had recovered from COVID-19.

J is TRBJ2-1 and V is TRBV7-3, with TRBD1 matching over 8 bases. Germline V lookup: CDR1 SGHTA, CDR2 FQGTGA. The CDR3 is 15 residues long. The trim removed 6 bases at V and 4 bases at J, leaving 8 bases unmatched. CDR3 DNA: TGTGCCAGCAGTCAAGACAGGGGCCTGTACAATGAGCAGTTCTTC. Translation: CASSQDRGLYNEQFF. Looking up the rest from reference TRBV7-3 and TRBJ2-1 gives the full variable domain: GAGVSQTPSNKVTEKGKYVELRCDPISGHTALYWYRQSLGQGPEFLIYFQGTGAADDSGLPNDRFFAVRPEGSVSTLKIQRTERGDSAVYLCASSQDRGLYNEQFFGPGTRLTVL.

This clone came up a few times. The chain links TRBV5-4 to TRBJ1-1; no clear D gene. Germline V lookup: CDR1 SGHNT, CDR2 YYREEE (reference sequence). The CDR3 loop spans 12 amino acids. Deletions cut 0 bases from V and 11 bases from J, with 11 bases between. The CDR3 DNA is TGTGCCAGCAGCTTGGGTAGGGAGCGTGCTTTCTTT. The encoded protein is CASSLGRERAFF.

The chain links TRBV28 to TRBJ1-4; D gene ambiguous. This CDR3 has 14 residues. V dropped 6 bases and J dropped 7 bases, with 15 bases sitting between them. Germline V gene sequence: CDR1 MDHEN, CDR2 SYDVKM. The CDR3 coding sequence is TGTGCCAGCAGGAACTCCGGGTCAAGTGAAAAACTGTTTTTT. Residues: CASRNSGSSEKLFF. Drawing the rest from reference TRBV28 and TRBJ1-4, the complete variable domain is DVKVTQSSRYLVKRTGEKVFLECVQDMDHENMFWYRQDPGLGLRLIYFSYDVKMKEKGDIPEGYSVSREKKERFSLILESASTNQTSMYLCASRNSGSSEKLFFGSGTQLSVL.

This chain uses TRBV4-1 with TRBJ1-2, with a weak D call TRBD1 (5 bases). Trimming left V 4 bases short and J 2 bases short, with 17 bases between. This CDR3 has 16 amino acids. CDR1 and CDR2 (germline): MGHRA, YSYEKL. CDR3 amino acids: CASSRLSTGANYGYTF. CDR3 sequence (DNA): TGCGCCAGCAGCCGGCTAAGTACAGGAGCCAACTATGGCTACACCTTC.

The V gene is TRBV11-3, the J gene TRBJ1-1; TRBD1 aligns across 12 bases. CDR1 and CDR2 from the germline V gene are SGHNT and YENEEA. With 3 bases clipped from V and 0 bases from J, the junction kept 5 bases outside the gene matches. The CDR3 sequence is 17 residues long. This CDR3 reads CASSLGQGAGLNTEAFF. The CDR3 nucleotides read TGTGCCAGCAGCTTGGGACAGGGGGCGGGATTGAACACTGAAGCTTTCTTT.

The chain's CDR3 is CASSRGQGGTEAFF. DNA of the CDR3: TGTGCCAGCAGCCGTGGACAGGGTGGCACTGAAGCTTTCTTT. The chain carries TRBV3-1 (or the pseudogene TRBV3-2) and TRBJ1-1; TRBD1 matches at 8 bases. CDR1 is LGHDT, CDR2 YNNKEL, per germline (reference sequence). The CDR3 loop spans 14 amino acids. The ends lost 4 bases at V and 4 bases at J; junction bases unmatched: 5.

The CDR3 spells CATSDPGLSYNEQFF. The CDR3 DNA follows: TGTGCCACCAGTGATCCTGGACTTTCCTACAATGAGCAGTTCTTC. The chain is built from TRBV24-1 and TRBJ2-1, with D tentatively TRBD2 (5 bases). Deletions cut 3 bases from V and 1 base from J, with 9 bases between. The CDR3 spans 15 residues. Germline V gene sequence: CDR1 KGHDR, CDR2 SFDVKD.

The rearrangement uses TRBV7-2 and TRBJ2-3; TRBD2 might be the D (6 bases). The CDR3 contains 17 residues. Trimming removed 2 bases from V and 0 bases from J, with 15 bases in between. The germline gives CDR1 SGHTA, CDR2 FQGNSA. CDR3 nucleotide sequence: TGTGCCAGCAGCTTAATGGCTAGCGCCAGAAGCACAGATACGCAGTATTTT. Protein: CASSLMASARSTDTQYF.

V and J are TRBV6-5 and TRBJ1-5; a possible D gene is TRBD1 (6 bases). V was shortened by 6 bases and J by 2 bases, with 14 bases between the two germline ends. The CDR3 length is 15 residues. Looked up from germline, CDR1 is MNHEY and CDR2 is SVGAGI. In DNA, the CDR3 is TGTGCCAGCAGGTCAACAGGGAACGGCAATCAGCCCCAGCATTTT. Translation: CASRSTGNGNQPQHF.

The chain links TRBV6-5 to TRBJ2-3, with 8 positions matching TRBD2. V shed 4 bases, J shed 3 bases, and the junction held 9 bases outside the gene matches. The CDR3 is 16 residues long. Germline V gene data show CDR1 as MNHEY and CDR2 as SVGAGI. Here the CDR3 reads CASSSMGAGVTDTQYF. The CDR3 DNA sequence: TGTGCCAGCAGTTCGATGGGAGCGGGAGTAACAGATACGCAGTATTTT.

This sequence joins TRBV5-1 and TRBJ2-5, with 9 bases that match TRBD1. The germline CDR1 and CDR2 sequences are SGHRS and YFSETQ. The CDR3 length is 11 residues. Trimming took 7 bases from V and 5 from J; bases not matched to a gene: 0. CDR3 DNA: TGCGCCAGCGGACAGGGGGAGACCCAGTACTTC. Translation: CASGQGETQYF.

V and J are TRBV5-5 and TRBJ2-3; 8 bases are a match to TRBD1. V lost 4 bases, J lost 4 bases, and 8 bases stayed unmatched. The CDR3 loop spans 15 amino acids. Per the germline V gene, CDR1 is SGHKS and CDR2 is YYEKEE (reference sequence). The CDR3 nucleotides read TGTGCCAGCAGCGTGACAGGGGCGGTCGCAGATACGCAGTATTTT. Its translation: CASSVTGAVADTQYF.

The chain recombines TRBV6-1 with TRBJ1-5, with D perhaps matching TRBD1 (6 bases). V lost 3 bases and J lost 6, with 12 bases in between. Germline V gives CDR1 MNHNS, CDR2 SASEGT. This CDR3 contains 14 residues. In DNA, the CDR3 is TGTGCCAGCAGTGATTTAGGGGGTGGTCAGCCCCAGCATTTT. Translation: CASSDLGGGQPQHF.

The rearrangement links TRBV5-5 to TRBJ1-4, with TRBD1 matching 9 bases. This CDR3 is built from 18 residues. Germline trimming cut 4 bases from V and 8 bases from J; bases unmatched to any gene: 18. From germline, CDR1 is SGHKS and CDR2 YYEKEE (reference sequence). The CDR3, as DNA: TGTGCCAGCAGCCCCACCGTCCCGGGACAGGGACTGGGGGAAAAACTGTTTTTT. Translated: CASSPTVPGQGLGEKLFF.

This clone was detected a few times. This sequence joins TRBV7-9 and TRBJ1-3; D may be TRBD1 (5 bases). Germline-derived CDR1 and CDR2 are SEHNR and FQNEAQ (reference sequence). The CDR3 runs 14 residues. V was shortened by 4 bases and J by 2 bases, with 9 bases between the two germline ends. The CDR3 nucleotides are TGTGCCAGCAGCTCCGGGGGTACTGGAAACACCATATATTTT. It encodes CASSSGGTGNTIYF.

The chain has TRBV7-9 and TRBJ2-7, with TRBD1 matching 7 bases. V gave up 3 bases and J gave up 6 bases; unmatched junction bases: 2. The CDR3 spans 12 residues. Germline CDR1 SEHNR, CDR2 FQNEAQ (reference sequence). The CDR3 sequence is CASSLTGLEQYF. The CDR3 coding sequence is TGTGCCAGCAGCTTGACAGGGCTCGAGCAGTACTTC.

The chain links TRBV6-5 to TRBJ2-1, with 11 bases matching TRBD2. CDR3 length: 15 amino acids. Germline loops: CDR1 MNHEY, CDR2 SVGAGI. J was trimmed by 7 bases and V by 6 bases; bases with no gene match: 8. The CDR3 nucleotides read TGTGCCAGCAGACTACTAGCGGGAGTATGGAATGAGCAGTTCTTC. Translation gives CASRLLAGVWNEQFF.

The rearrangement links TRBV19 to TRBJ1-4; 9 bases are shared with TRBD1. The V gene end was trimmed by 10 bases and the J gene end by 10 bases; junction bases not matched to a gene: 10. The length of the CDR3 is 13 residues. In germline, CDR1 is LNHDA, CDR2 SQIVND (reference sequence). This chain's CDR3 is CATTPDRGPKLFF. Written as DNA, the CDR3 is TGTGCCACCACCCCGGACAGGGGACCAAAACTGTTTTTT.

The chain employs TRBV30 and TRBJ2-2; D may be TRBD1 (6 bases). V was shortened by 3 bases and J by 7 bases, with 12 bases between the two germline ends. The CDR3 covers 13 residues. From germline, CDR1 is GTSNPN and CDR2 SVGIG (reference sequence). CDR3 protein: CAWRQGSGGELFF. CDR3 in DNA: TGTGCCTGGAGACAGGGATCAGGCGGGGAGCTGTTTTTT. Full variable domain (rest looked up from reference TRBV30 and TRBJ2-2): SQTIHQWPATLVQPVGSPLSLECTVEGTSNPNLYWYRQAAGRGLQLLFYSVGIGQISSEVPQNLSASRPQDRQFILSSKKLLLSDSGFYLCAWRQGSGGELFFGEGSRLTVL.

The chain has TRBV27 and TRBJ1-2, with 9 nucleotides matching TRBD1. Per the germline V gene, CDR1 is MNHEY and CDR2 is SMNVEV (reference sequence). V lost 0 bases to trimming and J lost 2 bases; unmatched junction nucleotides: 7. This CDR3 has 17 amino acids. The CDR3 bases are TGTGCCAGCAGTTTATCGGGACAGGGCGGTCTAAACTATGGCTACACCTTC. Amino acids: CASSLSGQGGLNYGYTF.

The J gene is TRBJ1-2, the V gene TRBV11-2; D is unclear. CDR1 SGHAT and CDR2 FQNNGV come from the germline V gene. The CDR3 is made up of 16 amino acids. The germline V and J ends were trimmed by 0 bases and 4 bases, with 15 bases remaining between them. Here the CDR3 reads CASSLDRNSPPYGYTF. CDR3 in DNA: TGTGCCAGCAGCTTAGATCGGAACAGCCCTCCCTATGGCTACACCTTC. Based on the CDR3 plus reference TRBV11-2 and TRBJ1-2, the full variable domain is EAGVAQSPRYKIIEKRQSVAFWCNPISGHATLYWYQQILGQGPKLLIQFQNNGVVDDSQLPKDRFSAERLKGVDSTLKIQPAKLEDSAVYLCASSLDRNSPPYGYTFGSGTRLTVV.

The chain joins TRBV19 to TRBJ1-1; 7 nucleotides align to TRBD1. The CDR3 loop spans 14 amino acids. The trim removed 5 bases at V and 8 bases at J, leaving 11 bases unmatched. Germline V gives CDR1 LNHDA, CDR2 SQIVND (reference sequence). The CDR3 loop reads CASSAPGQLIEAFF. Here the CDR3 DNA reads TGTGCCAGTAGTGCACCGGGACAGCTGATCGAAGCTTTCTTT.

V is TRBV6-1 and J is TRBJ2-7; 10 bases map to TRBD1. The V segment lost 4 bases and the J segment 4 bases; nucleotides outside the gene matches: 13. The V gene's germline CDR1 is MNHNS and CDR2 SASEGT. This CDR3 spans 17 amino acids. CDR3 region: CASSALRTGGMSYEQYF. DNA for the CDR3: TGTGCCAGCAGTGCACTCCGGACAGGGGGGATGTCTTACGAGCAGTACTTC.

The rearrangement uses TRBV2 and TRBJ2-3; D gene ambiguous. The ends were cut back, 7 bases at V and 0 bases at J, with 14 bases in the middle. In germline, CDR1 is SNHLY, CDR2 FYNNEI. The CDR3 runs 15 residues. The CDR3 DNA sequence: TGTGCCAGCAAGTCGGAGCAGTGGAGCACAGATACGCAGTATTTT. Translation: CASKSEQWSTDTQYF. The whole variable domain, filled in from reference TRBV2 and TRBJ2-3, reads EPEVTQTPSHQVTQMGQEVILRCVPISNHLYFYWYRQILGQKVEFLVSFYNNEISEKSEIFDDQFSVERPDGSNFTLKIRSTKLEDSAMYFCASKSEQWSTDTQYFGPGTRLTVL.

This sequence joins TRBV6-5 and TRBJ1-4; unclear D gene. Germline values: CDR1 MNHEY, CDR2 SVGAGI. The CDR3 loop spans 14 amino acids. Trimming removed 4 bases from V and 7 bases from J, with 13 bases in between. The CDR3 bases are TGTGCCAGCAGTTCCCGCCAGTTGGCTGAAAAACTGTTTTTT. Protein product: CASSSRQLAEKLFF.